This record covers a single T cell receptor beta chain. The antigen remains undetermined. Some clones are missing from TCRdb's copy, which holds only in-frame ones; the method was immunoSEQ multiplex PCR. The data contain about 86,000 clones, 88% of them seen just once; the ten biggest clones take up more than 0.25%. This CDR3 is 16 amino acids long. Per germline, CDR1 SGHTA and CDR2 FQGNSA. The V end was cut by 0 bases, the J end by 8 bases, with 16 bases between. The sample belongs to a study of graft-versus-host responses after intestinal transplantation. Study background: Recipients were given multivisceral, liver-intestinal, or isolated intestinal transplants. Recipients uniformly received anti-thymocyte globulin induction, followed by tacrolimus and steroids for around 3 years.

Broader study findings: The authors found GvH clones in recipient marrow, some appearing first in ileum or blood.

The sample here was unstimulated CD4+ T cells sorted from spleen or lymph node cells, taken before transplant. This TCR was sampled from a human donor who was the organ donor for an intestinal transplant. The chain recombines TRBV7-2 with TRBJ1-4, with D perhaps TRBD1 (5 bases). CDR3 loop: CASSLAPTGGREKLFF. The CDR3 DNA reads as TGTGCCAGCAGCTTAGCACCCACAGGCGGCAGGGAAAAACTGTTTTTT. Based on the CDR3 plus reference TRBV7-2 and TRBJ1-4, the full variable domain is GAGVSQSPSNKVTEKGKDVELRCDPISGHTALYWYRQSLGQGLEFLIYFQGNSAPDKSGLPSDRFSAERTGGSVSTLTIQRTQQEDSAVYLCASSLAPTGGREKLFFGSGTQLSVL.